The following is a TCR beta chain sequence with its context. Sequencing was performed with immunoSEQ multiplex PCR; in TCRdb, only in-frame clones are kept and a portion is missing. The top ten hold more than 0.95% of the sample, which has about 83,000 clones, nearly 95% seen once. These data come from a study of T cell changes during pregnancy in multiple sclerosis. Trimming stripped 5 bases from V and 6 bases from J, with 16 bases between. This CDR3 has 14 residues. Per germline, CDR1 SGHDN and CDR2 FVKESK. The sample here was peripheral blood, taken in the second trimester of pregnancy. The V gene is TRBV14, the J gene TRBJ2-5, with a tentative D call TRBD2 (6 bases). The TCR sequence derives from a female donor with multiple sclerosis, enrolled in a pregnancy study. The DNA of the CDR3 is TGTGCCAGCAGCACTGGGAGCGGGTGGAAGACCCAGTACTTC. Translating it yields CASSTGSGWKTQYF.